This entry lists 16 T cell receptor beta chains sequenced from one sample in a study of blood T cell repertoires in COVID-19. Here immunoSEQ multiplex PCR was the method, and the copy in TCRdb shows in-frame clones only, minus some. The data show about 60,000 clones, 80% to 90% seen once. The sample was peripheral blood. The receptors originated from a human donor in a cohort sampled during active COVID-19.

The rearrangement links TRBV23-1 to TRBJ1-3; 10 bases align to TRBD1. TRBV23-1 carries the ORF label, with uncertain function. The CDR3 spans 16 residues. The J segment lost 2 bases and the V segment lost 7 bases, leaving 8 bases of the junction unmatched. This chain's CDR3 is CASNRSGQGAGNTIYF. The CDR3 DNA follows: TGCGCCAGCAACCGATCCGGACAGGGGGCTGGAAACACCATATATTTT.

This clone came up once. CDR3 loop: CASRPGGVGGYTF. The CDR3 nucleotides read TGTGCCAGCAGACCTGGCGGGGTAGGTGGCTACACCTTC. The chain is built from TRBV12-3 or TRBV12-4 and TRBJ1-2; D gene ambiguous. The CDR3 totals 13 residues. Trimming left V 6 bases short and J 7 bases short, with 15 bases between.

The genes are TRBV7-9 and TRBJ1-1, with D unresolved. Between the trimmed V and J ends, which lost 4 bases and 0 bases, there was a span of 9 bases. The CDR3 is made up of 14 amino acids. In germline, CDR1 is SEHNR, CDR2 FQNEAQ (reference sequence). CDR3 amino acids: CASSSWRVNTEAFF. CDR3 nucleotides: TGTGCCAGCAGCTCCTGGAGAGTGAACACTGAAGCTTTCTTT.

The CDR3 bases are TGTGCCTGGGGAGACAGGGGGTCGCAGTACTTC. Protein sequence: CAWGDRGSQYF. The chain carries TRBV30 and TRBJ2-7; 9 bases agree with TRBD1. CDR3 length: 11 amino acids. V gave up 5 bases and J gave up 9 bases; unmatched junction bases: 5. CDR1 and CDR2 from the germline V gene are GTSNPN and SVGIG (reference sequence).

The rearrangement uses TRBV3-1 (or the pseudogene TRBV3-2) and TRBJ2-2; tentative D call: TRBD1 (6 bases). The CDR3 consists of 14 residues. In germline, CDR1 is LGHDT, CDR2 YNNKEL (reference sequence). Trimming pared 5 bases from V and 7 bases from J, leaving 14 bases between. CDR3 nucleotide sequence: TGTGCCAGCAGCTACCAGGGGTATGGCGGGGAGCTGTTTTTT. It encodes CASSYQGYGGELFF.

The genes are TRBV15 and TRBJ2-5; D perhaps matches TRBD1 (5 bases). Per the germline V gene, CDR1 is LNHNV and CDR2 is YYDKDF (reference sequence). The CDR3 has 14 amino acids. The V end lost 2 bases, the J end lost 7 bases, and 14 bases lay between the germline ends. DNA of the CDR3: TGTGCCACCAGCAGAAAAACAGGAGCCCGGACCCAGTACTTC. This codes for CATSRKTGARTQYF.

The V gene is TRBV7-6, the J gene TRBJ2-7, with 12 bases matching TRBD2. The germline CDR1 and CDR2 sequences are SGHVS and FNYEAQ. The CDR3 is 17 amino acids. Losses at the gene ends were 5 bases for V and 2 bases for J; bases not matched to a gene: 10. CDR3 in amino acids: CASSAGTSGRLTYEQYF. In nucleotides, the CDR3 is TGTGCCAGCAGCGCCGGGACTAGCGGGCGCCTAACCTACGAGCAGTACTTC.

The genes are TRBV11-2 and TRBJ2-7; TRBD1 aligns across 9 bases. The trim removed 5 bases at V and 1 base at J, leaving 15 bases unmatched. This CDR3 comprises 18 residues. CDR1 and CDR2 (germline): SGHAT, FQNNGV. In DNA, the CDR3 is TGTGCCAGCAGCATTTTGACGCCGGGGACAGGGCCATCCTACGAGCAGTACTTC. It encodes CASSILTPGTGPSYEQYF.

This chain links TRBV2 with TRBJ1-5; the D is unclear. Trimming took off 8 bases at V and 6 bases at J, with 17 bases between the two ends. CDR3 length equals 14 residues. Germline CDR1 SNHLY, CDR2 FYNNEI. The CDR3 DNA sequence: TGTGCCAGCTCCTCTGAGGGATATGGTCAGCCCCAGCATTTT. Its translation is CASSSEGYGQPQHF.

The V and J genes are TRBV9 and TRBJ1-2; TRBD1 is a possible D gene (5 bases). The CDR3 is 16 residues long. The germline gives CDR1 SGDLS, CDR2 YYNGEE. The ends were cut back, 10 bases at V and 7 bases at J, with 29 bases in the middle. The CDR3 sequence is CAPVAGRGFGSGGYTF. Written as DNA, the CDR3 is TGTGCCCCGGTCGCGGGGCGAGGTTTTGGTTCTGGTGGCTACACCTTC.

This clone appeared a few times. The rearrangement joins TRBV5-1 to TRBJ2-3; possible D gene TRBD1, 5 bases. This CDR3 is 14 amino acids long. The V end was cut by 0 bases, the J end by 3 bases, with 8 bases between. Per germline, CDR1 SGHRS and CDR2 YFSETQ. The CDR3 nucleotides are TGCGCCAGCAGCTTGGAGGGGCGTACAGATACGCAGTATTTT. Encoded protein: CASSLEGRTDTQYF.

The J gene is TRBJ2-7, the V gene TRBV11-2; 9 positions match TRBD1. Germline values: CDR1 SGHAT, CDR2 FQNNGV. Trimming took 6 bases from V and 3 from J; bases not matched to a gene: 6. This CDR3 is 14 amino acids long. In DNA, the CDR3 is TGTGCCAGCAGGCCCGTGACAGGGGGCTACGAGCAGTACTTC. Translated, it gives CASRPVTGGYEQYF.

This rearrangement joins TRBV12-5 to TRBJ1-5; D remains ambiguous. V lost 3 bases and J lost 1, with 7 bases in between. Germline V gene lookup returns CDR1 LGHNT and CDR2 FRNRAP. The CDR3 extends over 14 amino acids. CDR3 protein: CASGLDTSNQPQHF. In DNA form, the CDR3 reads TGTGCTAGTGGTTTAGACACGAGCAATCAGCCCCAGCATTTT.

The CDR3 here is CASSASGTPHRDTGELFF. The CDR3, as DNA: TGTGCCAGCAGCGCTTCCGGGACACCTCATCGGGACACCGGGGAGCTGTTTTTT. V and J are TRBV9 and TRBJ2-2, with D possibly being TRBD1 (6 bases). This CDR3 region has 18 residues. Germline V gene sequence: CDR1 SGDLS, CDR2 YYNGEE. Trimming took 3 bases from V and 3 from J, leaving 21 bases between them.

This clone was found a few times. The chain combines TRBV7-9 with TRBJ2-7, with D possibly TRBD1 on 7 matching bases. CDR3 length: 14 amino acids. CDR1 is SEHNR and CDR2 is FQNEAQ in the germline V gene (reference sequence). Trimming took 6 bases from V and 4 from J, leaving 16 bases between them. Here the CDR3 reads CASRNRGGGYEQYF. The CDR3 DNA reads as TGTGCCAGCAGAAACAGGGGAGGAGGGTACGAGCAGTACTTC.

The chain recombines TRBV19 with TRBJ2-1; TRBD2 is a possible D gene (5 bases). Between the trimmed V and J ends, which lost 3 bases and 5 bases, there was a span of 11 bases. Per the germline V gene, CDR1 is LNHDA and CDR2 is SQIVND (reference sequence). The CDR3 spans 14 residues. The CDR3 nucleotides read TGTGCCAGTAGTATGGGTAGGACTCACAATGAGCAGTTCTTC. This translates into CASSMGRTHNEQFF.